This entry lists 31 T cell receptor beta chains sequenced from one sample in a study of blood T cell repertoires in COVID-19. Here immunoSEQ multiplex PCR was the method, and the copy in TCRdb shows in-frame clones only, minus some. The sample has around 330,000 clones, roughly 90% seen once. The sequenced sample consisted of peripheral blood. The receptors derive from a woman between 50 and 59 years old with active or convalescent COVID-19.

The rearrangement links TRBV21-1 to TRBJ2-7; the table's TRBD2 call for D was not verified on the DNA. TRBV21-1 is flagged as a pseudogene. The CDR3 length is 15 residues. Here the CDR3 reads CASSKVNYSSYEQYF. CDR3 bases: TGTGCCAGCAGCAAAGTGAATTATAGCTCCTACGAGCAGTACTTC.

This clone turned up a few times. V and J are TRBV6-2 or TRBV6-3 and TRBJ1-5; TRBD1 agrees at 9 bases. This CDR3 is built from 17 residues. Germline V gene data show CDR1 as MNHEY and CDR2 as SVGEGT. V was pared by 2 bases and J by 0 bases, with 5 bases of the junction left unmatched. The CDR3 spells CASSYRDRAYSNQPQHF. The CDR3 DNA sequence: TGTGCCAGCAGTTACAGGGACAGGGCTTATAGCAATCAGCCCCAGCATTTT.

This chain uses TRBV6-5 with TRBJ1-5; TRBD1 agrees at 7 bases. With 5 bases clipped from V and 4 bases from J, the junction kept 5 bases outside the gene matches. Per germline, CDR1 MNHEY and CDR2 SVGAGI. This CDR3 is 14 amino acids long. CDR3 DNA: TGTGCCAGCAGTCGGACAGGCGGTAATCAGCCCCAGCATTTT. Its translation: CASSRTGGNQPQHF.

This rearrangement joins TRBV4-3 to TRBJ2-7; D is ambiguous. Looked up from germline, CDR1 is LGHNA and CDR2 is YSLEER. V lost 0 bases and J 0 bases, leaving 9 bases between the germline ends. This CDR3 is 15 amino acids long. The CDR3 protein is CASSQESGFSYEQYF. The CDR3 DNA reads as TGCGCCAGCAGCCAAGAATCAGGATTCTCCTACGAGCAGTACTTC.

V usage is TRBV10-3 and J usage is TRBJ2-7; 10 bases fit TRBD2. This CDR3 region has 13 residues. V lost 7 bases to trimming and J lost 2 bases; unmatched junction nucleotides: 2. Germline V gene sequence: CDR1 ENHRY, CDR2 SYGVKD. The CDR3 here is CAITSGGPYEQYF. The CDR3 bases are TGTGCCATCACTAGCGGGGGCCCCTACGAGCAGTACTTC.

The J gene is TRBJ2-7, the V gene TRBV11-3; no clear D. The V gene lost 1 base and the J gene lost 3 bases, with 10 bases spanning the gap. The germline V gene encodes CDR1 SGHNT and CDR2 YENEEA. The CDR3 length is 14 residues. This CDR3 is CASSLGQVFYEQYF. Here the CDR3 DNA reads TGTGCCAGCAGCTTAGGCCAGGTCTTCTACGAGCAGTACTTC.

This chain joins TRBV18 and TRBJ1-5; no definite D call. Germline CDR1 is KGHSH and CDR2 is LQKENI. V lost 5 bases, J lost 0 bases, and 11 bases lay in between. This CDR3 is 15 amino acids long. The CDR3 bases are TGTGCCAGCTCAGATACCGAGAATAGCAATCAGCCCCAGCATTTT. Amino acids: CASSDTENSNQPQHF.

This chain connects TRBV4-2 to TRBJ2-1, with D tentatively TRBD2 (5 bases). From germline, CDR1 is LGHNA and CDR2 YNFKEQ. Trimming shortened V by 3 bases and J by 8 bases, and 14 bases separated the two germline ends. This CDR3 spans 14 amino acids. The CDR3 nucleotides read TGTGCCAGCAGCCAGGACCCCAAGGAGGATGAGCAGTTCTTC. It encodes CASSQDPKEDEQFF.

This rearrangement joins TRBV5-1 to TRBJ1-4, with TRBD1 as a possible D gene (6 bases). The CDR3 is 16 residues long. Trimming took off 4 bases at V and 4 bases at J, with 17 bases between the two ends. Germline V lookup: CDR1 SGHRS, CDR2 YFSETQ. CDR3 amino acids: CASSQGGDIRNEKLFF. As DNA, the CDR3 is TGCGCCAGCAGCCAAGGTGGGGACATTCGTAATGAAAAACTGTTTTTT.

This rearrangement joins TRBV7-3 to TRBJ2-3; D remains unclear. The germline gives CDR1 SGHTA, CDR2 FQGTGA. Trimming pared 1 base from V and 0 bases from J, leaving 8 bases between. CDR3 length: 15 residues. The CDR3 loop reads CASSLNSLSTDTQYF. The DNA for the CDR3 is TGTGCCAGCAGCTTAAACAGTCTTAGCACAGATACGCAGTATTTT.

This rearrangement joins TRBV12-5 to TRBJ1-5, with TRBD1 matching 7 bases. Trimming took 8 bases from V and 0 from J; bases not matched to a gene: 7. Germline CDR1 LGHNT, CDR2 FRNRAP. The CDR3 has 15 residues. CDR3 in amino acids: CASPQGPLSNQPQHF. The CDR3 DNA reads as TGTGCTAGTCCACAGGGGCCCCTTAGCAATCAGCCCCAGCATTTT.

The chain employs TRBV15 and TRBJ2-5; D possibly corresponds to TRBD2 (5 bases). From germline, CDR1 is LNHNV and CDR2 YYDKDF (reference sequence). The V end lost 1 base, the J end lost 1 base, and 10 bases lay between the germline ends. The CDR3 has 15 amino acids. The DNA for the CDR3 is TGTGCCACCAGCAGAGGGGCCGGGGTCCAAGAGACCCAGTACTTC. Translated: CATSRGAGVQETQYF.

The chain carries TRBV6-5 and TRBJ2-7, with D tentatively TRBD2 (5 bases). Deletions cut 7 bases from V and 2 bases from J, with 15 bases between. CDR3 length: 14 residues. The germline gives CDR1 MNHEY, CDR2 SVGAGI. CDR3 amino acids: CASKESGIAYEQYF. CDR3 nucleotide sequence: TGTGCCAGCAAAGAGTCGGGGATAGCCTACGAGCAGTACTTC.

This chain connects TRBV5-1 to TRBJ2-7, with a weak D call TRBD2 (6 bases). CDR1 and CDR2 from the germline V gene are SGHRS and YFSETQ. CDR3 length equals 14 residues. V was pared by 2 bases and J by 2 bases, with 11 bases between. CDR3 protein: CASSFPGGTYEQYF. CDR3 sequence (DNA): TGCGCCAGCAGCTTCCCCGGGGGAACCTACGAGCAGTACTTC.

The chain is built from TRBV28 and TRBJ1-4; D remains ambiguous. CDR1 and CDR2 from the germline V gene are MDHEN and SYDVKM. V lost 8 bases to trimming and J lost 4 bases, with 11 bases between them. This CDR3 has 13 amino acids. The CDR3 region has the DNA TGTGCCAGCGGAAGCGGGAGTAATGAAAAACTGTTTTTT. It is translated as CASGSGSNEKLFF.

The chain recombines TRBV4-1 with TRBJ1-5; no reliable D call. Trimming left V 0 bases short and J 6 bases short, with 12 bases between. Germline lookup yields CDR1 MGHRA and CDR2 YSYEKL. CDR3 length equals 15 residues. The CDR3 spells CASSQEEGVGQPQHF. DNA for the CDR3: TGCGCCAGCAGCCAAGAGGAGGGAGTGGGTCAGCCCCAGCATTTT.

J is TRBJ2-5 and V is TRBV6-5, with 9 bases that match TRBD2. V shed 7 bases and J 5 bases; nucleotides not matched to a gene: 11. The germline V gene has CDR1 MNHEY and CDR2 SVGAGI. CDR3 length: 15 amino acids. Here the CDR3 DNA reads TGTGCCAGCACTCTAAAGCGGGAGGCGGGGGAGACCCAGTACTTC. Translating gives CASTLKREAGETQYF.

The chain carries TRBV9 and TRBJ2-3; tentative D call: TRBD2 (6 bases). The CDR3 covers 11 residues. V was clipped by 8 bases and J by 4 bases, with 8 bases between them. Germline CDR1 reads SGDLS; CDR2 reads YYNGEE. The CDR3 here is CASGGPDTQYF. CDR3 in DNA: TGTGCCAGTGGAGGGCCAGATACGCAGTATTTT. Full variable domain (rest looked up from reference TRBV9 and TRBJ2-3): DSGVTQTPKHLITATGQRVTLRCSPRSGDLSVYWYQQSLDQGLQFLIQYYNGEERAKGNILERFSAQQFPDLHSELNLSSLELGDSALYFCASGGPDTQYFGPGTRLTVL.

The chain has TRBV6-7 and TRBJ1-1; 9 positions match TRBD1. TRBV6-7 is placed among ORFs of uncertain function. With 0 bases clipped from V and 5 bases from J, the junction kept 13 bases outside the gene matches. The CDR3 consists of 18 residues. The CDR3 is CASSYSPWDRELVTEAFF. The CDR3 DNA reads TGTGCCAGCAGTTACTCCCCCTGGGACAGGGAATTGGTTACTGAAGCTTTCTTT.

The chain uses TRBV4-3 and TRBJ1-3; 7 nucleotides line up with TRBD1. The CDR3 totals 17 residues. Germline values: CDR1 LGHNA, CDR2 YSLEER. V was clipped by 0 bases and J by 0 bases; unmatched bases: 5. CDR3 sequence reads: CASSQDQGGYSGNTIYF. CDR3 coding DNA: TGCGCCAGCAGCCAAGATCAAGGGGGCTACTCTGGAAACACCATATATTTT.

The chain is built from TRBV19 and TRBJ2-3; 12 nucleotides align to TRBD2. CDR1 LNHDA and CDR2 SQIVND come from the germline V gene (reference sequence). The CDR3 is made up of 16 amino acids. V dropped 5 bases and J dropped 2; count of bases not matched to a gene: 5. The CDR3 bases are TGTGCCAGTAGTTCCGGACTAGCGGGATTCACAGATACGCAGTATTTT. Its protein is CASSSGLAGFTDTQYF.

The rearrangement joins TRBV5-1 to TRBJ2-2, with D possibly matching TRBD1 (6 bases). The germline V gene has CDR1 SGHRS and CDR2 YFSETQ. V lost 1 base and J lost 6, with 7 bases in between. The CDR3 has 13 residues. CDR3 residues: CASSLPGAGELFF. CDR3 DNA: TGCGCCAGCAGCTTGCCAGGGGCCGGGGAGCTGTTTTTT.

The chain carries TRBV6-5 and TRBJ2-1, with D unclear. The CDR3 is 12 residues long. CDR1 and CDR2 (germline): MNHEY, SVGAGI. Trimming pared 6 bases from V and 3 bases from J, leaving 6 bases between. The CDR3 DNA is TGTGCCAGCAGCTCGGGCTACAATGAGCAGTTCTTC. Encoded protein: CASSSGYNEQFF.

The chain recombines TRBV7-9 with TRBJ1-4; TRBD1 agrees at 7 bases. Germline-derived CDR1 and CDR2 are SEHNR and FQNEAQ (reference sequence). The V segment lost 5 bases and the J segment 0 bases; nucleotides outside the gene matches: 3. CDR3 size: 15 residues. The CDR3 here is CASSRDRSTNEKLFF. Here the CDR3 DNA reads TGTGCCAGCAGCCGGGACAGATCAACTAATGAAAAACTGTTTTTT.

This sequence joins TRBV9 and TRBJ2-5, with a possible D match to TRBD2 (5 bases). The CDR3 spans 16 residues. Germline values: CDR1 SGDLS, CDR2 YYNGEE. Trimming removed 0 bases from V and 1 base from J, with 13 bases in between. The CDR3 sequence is CASSVGATRTQETQYF. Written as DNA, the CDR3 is TGTGCCAGCAGCGTAGGGGCCACTAGGACCCAAGAGACCCAGTACTTC.

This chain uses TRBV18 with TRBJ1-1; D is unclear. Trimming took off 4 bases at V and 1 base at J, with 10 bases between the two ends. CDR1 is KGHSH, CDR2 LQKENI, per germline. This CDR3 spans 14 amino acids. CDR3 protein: CASSLTVQNTEAFF. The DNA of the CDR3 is TGTGCCAGCTCACTCACAGTGCAGAACACTGAAGCTTTCTTT.

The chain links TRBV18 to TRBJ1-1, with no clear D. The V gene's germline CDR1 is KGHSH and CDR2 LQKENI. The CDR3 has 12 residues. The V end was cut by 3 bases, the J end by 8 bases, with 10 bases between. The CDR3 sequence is CASSPQRGEAFF. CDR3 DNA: TGTGCCAGCTCACCCCAGAGAGGGGAAGCTTTCTTT.

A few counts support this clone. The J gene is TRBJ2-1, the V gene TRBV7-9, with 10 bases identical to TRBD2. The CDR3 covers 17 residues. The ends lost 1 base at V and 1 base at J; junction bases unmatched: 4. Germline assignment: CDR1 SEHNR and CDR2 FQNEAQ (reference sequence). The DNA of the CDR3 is TGTGCCAGCAGCTTAGTCCTAGCGGGAGATTCCTACAATGAGCAGTTCTTC. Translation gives CASSLVLAGDSYNEQFF.

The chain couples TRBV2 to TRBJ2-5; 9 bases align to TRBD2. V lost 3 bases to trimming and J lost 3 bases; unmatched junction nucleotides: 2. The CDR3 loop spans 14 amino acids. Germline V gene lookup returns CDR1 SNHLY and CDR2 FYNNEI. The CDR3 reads CASSDRLAEETQYF. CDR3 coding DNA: TGTGCCAGCAGTGACCGACTAGCGGAAGAGACCCAGTACTTC.

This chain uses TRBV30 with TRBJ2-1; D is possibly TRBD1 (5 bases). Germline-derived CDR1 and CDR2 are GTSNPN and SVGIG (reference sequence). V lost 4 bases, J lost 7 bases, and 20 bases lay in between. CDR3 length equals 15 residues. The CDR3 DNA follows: TGTGCCTGGATGCCCCAGGAGTTTTGGACAAATGAGCAGTTCTTC. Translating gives CAWMPQEFWTNEQFF.

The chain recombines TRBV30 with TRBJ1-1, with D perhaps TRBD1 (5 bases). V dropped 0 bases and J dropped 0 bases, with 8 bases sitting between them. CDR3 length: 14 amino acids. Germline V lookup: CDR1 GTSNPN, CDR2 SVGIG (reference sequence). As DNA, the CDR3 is TGTGCCTGGAGTGTGCAGGGCATGAACACTGAAGCTTTCTTT. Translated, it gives CAWSVQGMNTEAFF.